These 21 T cell receptor beta chains share one sample of origin, sequenced in a study of T cell responses to AZD1222 COVID-19 vaccine. TCRdb's copy holds only in-frame clones and misses some; the assay was immunoSEQ multiplex PCR. The table records roughly 67,000 clones, about nine tenths of them present only once. The material sequenced was peripheral blood, taken 28 days after the second AZD1222 dose. These TCRs come from an adult who received the AZD1222 COVID-19 vaccine.

V is TRBV6-2 or TRBV6-3 and J is TRBJ1-2, with a possible D match to TRBD1 (5 bases). The CDR3 is 13 amino acids. Germline loops: CDR1 MNHEY, CDR2 SVGEGT. Trimming stripped 2 bases from V and 2 bases from J, with 6 bases between. CDR3 in DNA: TGTGCCAGCAGTTACAAGGGGAACTATGGCTACACCTTC. Translating it yields CASSYKGNYGYTF.

The chain links TRBV19 to TRBJ1-2; maybe TRBD1 (6 bases). From germline, CDR1 is LNHDA and CDR2 SQIVND (reference sequence). The V and J ends lost 3 bases and 2 bases respectively, with 13 bases between them. The CDR3 is 15 amino acids. Written as DNA, the CDR3 is TGTGCCAGTAGTATCGCCAAACAGGGAAACTATGGCTACACCTTC. Encoded protein: CASSIAKQGNYGYTF.

The chain employs TRBV11-2 and TRBJ2-7; D is uncertain. This CDR3 is built from 13 residues. CDR1 and CDR2 from the germline V gene are SGHAT and FQNNGV. With 1 base removed from V and 7 bases from J, the gap between germline ends came to 11 bases. Here the CDR3 reads CASSLGAEREQYF. The DNA for the CDR3 is TGTGCCAGCAGCTTAGGGGCAGAGAGAGAGCAGTACTTC.

The rearrangement links TRBV19 to TRBJ2-1; TRBD2 might be the D (6 bases). The CDR3 runs to 16 residues. V was trimmed by 1 base and J by 0 bases, leaving 10 bases between them. The germline CDR1 and CDR2 sequences are LNHDA and SQIVND (reference sequence). The CDR3 protein is CASSIASAGSYNEQFF. The CDR3 nucleotides are TGTGCCAGTAGTATAGCATCAGCGGGCTCCTACAATGAGCAGTTCTTC.

V is TRBV2 and J is TRBJ2-7; D gene uncertain. Trimming cost V 7 bases and J 2 bases, with 12 bases left between them. In germline, CDR1 is SNHLY, CDR2 FYNNEI. The CDR3 totals 13 residues. As DNA, the CDR3 is TGTGCCAGCATAGAAGGGCGGCCCTACGAGCAGTACTTC. It specifies CASIEGRPYEQYF.

The chain employs TRBV5-1 and TRBJ2-1, with D perhaps given as TRBD1 or TRBD2 (5 bases each). Trimming pared 4 bases from V and 12 bases from J, leaving 23 bases between. Germline CDR1 is SGHRS and CDR2 is YFSETQ. The length of the CDR3 is 15 residues. The CDR3 is CASSIEPGPNPGQFF. The CDR3 DNA reads TGCGCCAGCAGCATCGAACCGGGACCAAACCCGGGGCAGTTCTTC.

V usage is TRBV10-1 and J usage is TRBJ1-1; a possible D gene is TRBD1 (6 bases). CDR1 WNHNN and CDR2 SYGVQD come from the germline V gene (reference sequence). The V gene lost 3 bases and the J gene lost 6 bases, with 11 bases spanning the gap. The CDR3 runs 13 residues. CDR3 DNA: TGCGCCAGCAGTGAACAGGGAATCGCTGAAGCTTTCTTT. Its translation is CASSEQGIAEAFF.

The chain joins TRBV3-1 (or the pseudogene TRBV3-2) to TRBJ2-3; D gene unclear. The CDR3 consists of 13 residues. The V end lost 5 bases, the J end lost 0 bases, and 6 bases lay between the germline ends. In germline, CDR1 is LGHDT, CDR2 YNNKEL (reference sequence). In DNA, the CDR3 is TGTGCCAGCAGCGTTCAGAGCACAGATACGCAGTATTTT. Translated, it gives CASSVQSTDTQYF.

V gene TRBV2 combines with J gene TRBJ1-1, with D possibly matching TRBD1 (5 bases). This CDR3 is built from 17 residues. V lost 6 bases and J lost 1, with 21 bases in between. From germline, CDR1 is SNHLY and CDR2 FYNNEI. CDR3 bases: TGTGCCAGCAGGCGATACTATCCGGGGACTGAGAACACTGAAGCTTTCTTT. Its translation: CASRRYYPGTENTEAFF.

This rearrangement joins TRBV5-1 to TRBJ2-7; 8 bases are shared with TRBD2. Germline V gene sequence: CDR1 SGHRS, CDR2 YFSETQ. The CDR3 has 15 amino acids. Germline trimming cut 0 bases from V and 5 bases from J; bases unmatched to any gene: 7. For the CDR3, the DNA is TGCGCCAGCAGCTTGGGCGGCGGCGGGGGGAACGAGCAGTACTTC. It translates to CASSLGGGGGNEQYF.

The chain is built from TRBV7-9 and TRBJ2-1, with D hard to call. The CDR3 loop spans 13 amino acids. V was cut by 5 bases and J by 0 bases, with 5 bases left in between. Germline V gene lookup returns CDR1 SEHNR and CDR2 FQNEAQ (reference sequence). The CDR3 nucleotides are TGTGCCAGCAGCCCCAGCTCCTACAATGAGCAGTTCTTC. Translated: CASSPSSYNEQFF.

The chain links TRBV25-1 to TRBJ2-5, with 7 bases lining up with TRBD2. This CDR3 region has 16 residues. CDR1 MGHDK and CDR2 SYGVNS come from the germline V gene. The V segment lost 9 bases and the J segment 3 bases; nucleotides outside the gene matches: 16. The CDR3 DNA follows: TGTGCCAGACCCCCCCCGAGCGGGGTACCCGAAGAGACCCAGTACTTC. Residues: CARPPPSGVPEETQYF. Drawing the rest from reference TRBV25-1 and TRBJ2-5, the complete variable domain is EADIYQTPRYLVIGTGKKITLECSQTMGHDKMYWYQQDPGMELHLIHYSYGVNSTEKGDLSSESTVSRIRTEHFPLTLESARPSHTSQYLCARPPPSGVPEETQYFGPGTRLLVL.

This clone turned up a few times. V and J are TRBV6-5 and TRBJ1-2, with D possibly being TRBD1 (6 bases). This CDR3 has 14 residues. V dropped 3 bases and J dropped 8 bases, with 16 bases sitting between them. Germline V gene lookup returns CDR1 MNHEY and CDR2 SVGAGI. This CDR3 is CASSYSGTPGGYTF. CDR3 DNA sequence: TGTGCCAGCAGTTATTCCGGGACACCTGGGGGCTACACCTTC.

The CDR3 sequence is CATSKLQENEQFF. CDR3 nucleotides: TGTGCCACCAGTAAACTACAGGAAAATGAGCAGTTCTTC. The chain has TRBV24-1 and TRBJ2-1; tentative D call: TRBD1 (5 bases). Deletions cut 6 bases from V and 7 bases from J, with 12 bases between. Germline V gives CDR1 KGHDR, CDR2 SFDVKD. CDR3 length: 13 residues.

V is TRBV18 and J is TRBJ1-2; TRBD1 matches at 9 bases. CDR1 KGHSH and CDR2 LQKENI come from the germline V gene. V was pared by 3 bases and J by 10 bases, with 12 bases of the junction left unmatched. The CDR3 runs to 15 residues. The CDR3 spells CASSPGQGARHDYTF. DNA of the CDR3: TGTGCCAGCTCACCGGGACAGGGAGCACGGCATGACTACACCTTC. Variable domain in full (rest from reference TRBV18 and TRBJ1-2): NAGVMQNPRHLVRRRGQEARLRCSPMKGHSHVYWYRQLPEEGLKFMVYLQKENIIDESGMPKERFSAEFPKEGPSILRIQQVVRGDSAAYFCASSPGQGARHDYTFGSGTRLTVV.

This chain connects TRBV6-5 to TRBJ2-7; D may be TRBD1 or TRBD2 (5 bases each). Germline V CDR1 and CDR2: MNHEY, SVGAGI. V was trimmed by 5 bases and J by 0 bases, leaving 11 bases between them. This CDR3 region has 14 residues. The CDR3 is CASSHGTASYEQYF. In DNA form, the CDR3 reads TGTGCCAGCAGTCACGGGACGGCCTCCTACGAGCAGTACTTC.

This chain uses TRBV5-1 with TRBJ1-4; D is undetermined. The CDR3 has 15 amino acids. Germline CDR1 reads SGHRS; CDR2 reads YFSETQ. Trimming pared 2 bases from V and 4 bases from J, leaving 12 bases between. The CDR3 protein is CASSLDGKGNEKLFF. The CDR3, as DNA: TGCGCCAGCAGCTTAGATGGAAAGGGTAATGAAAAACTGTTTTTT.

V is TRBV3-1 (or the pseudogene TRBV3-2) and J is TRBJ1-5; possible D gene TRBD1, 5 bases. Trimming pared 1 base from V and 3 bases from J, leaving 13 bases between. The CDR3 consists of 16 residues. Germline lookup yields CDR1 LGHDT and CDR2 YNNKEL (reference sequence). The DNA for the CDR3 is TGTGCCAGCAGCCAAGGCCCAAGGGGAATCAATCAGCCCCAGCATTTT. Translated, it gives CASSQGPRGINQPQHF.

This chain joins TRBV30 and TRBJ2-3; D perhaps matches TRBD2 (7 bases). CDR3 size: 14 residues. V lost 3 bases to trimming and J lost 5 bases, with 15 bases between them. Per germline, CDR1 GTSNPN and CDR2 SVGIG (reference sequence). CDR3 DNA sequence: TGTGCCTGGAGCGAGGGGGGGGCAGTAGATACGCAGTATTTT. Its protein product is CAWSEGGAVDTQYF.

The chain is built from TRBV9 and TRBJ2-1; D tentatively fits TRBD1 or TRBD2 (5 bases each). Germline CDR1 is SGDLS and CDR2 is YYNGEE. The CDR3 runs to 18 residues. With 0 bases removed from V and 1 base from J, the gap between germline ends came to 17 bases. Written as DNA, the CDR3 is TGTGCCAGCAGCGTAGATGGGACCCCACACGGATCCTACAATGAGCAGTTCTTC. Amino acid sequence: CASSVDGTPHGSYNEQFF. Drawing the rest from reference TRBV9 and TRBJ2-1, the complete variable domain is DSGVTQTPKHLITATGQRVTLRCSPRSGDLSVYWYQQSLDQGLQFLIQYYNGEERAKGNILERFSAQQFPDLHSELNLSSLELGDSALYFCASSVDGTPHGSYNEQFFGPGTRLTVL.

V usage is TRBV18 and J usage is TRBJ1-5, with 8 nucleotides matching TRBD1. The junction had 5 bases not matched to a gene; V was cut back by 6 bases and J by 4 bases. This CDR3 is 14 amino acids long. Germline V gene lookup returns CDR1 KGHSH and CDR2 LQKENI. The CDR3 DNA is TGTGCCAGCTCGCGTACAGGGGGTAATCAGCCCCAGCATTTT. It codes for CASSRTGGNQPQHF.